This record looks at one TCR beta chain sequence and its context. The sample originates from a study of blood T cell repertoires in COVID-19. Overall study context: T cells, B-cell-depleted T cells, or PBMCs supplied cDNA or gDNA.

The CDR3 length is 14 residues. The ends were cut back, 6 bases at V and 0 bases at J, with 14 bases in the middle. Germline CDR1 and CDR2: SQVTM and ANQGSEA. Sequenced by immunoSEQ multiplex PCR; TCRdb stores in-frame clones only, minus some. The profile shows under 400,000 clones, 90% of them singletons. This clonotype originated in a man younger than 30 with active or convalescent COVID-19. Sequenced input: peripheral blood. The rearrangement joins TRBV29-1 to TRBJ1-2, with unresolved D. CDR3 sequence reads: CSVHPGGANYGYTF. The CDR3 bases are TGCAGCGTGCACCCTGGAGGAGCTAACTATGGCTACACCTTC.